Listed below are T cell receptor beta chains from one sample, sequenced in a study of tumor-infiltrating lymphocytes in oesophageal squamous cell carcinoma. TCRdb used MiXCR to reprocess the PCR reads, holding one entry per CDR3 protein. This table has about 12,000 distinct CDR3 sequences, 55% to 60% appearing once. Sequenced sample: esophageal tumor tissue. These receptors were collected from a female donor with esophageal squamous cell carcinoma. Each CDR3 is given with its conserved first and last residue. A D gene is named only where the DNA matches it firmly. Clone size is shown for a subset of rows, as once, few, many or a class of expanded clone.

d_call,clone_size,j_call,cdr3_length,v_call,cdr3_nt,cdr3_aa
TRBD2,NA,TRBJ2-6,17,TRBV14,TGTGCCAGCAGCCATTTAGCGGGGACCTCTGGGGCCAACGTCCTGACTTTC,CASSHLAGTSGANVLTF
TRBD2,once,TRBJ2-7,16,TRBV7-3,TGTGCCAGCAGCTCCCATAGCGGGGTCACCTACAATGAGCAGTACTTC,CASSSHSGVTYNEQYF
TRBD2,few,TRBJ2-3,15,TRBV5-1,TGCGCCAGCAGCTACCGGCGGGAGGGAGGAGATACGCAGTATTTT,CASSYRREGGDTQYF
TRBD2,medium-sized,TRBJ2-3,16,TRBV10-1,TGCGCCAGCGATAATCTGACTAGCGGATCTTGCGATACGCAGTATTTT,CASDNLTSGSCDTQYF
TRBD2,many,TRBJ2-5,15,TRBV7-2,TGTGCCAGCAGCCTCGGACTAGCGGCACAAGAGACCCAGTACTTC,CASSLGLAAQETQYF
TRBD2,NA,TRBJ2-5,15,TRBV7-6,TGTGCCACCAGGGGACTAGCGGGGGAGCAAGAGACCCAGTACTTC,CATRGLAGEQETQYF
NA,few,TRBJ2-5,13,TRBV7-8,TGTGCCAGCAGGACACATGTCCAAGAGACCCAGTACTTC,CASRTHVQETQYF
NA,NA,TRBJ2-4,14,TRBV11-1,TGTGCCAGCAGCGTTACAGGGAGGAGAGACATTCAGTACTTC,CASSVTGRRDIQYF
TRBD2,many,TRBJ2-7,19,TRBV27,TGTGCCAGCTCTCGAGAGGGACTAGCGGGACCCCTACCATCCTACGAGCAGTACTTC,CASSREGLAGPLPSYEQYF
NA,NA,TRBJ2-1,12,TRBV5-6,TGTGCCAGCAGCCATACGCGAAATGAGCAGTTCTTC,CASSHTRNEQFF
NA,NA,TRBJ2-1,15,TRBV6-1,TGTGCCAGCAGTGACTTGGGGGGCGCATTCTACGAGCAGTTCTTC,CASSDLGGAFYEQFF
NA,few,TRBJ2-1,13,TRBV7-3,TGTGCCAGCAGCTTAAATTATGGGAATGAGCAGTTCTTC,CASSLNYGNEQFF
NA,NA,TRBJ2-6,15,TRBV10-3,TGTGCCATCAGTCTTAGTGGCTCTGGGGCCAACGTCCTGACTTTC,CAISLSGSGANVLTF
NA,NA,TRBJ2-7,14,TRBV7-6,TGTGCCAGCAGCTTATTCAAGGAGCTTAACGAGCAGTACTTC,CASSLFKELNEQYF
NA,NA,TRBJ1-4,17,TRBV7-2,TGTGCCAGCAGCACTGAGGAGGGCCGCCCCTACGGAGAAAAACTGTTTTTT,CASSTEEGRPYGEKLFF
NA,few,TRBJ2-5,13,TRBV7-6,TGTGCTAGCAGCCAAACCCCGAGAGAGACCCAGTACTTC,CASSQTPRETQYF
NA,NA,TRBJ2-1,13,TRBV7-3,TGTGCCAGCAGCTTAAACACCTACAATGAGCAGTTCTTC,CASSLNTYNEQFF
TRBD1,NA,TRBJ2-3,16,TRBV7-9,TGTGCCAGCAGCTTAGCGGGGACAGGGGGCACAGATACGCAGTATTTT,CASSLAGTGGTDTQYF
NA,NA,TRBJ2-5,15,TRBV7-3,TGTGCCAGCAGCCACGGGACGGGCGCTATTCCACCCCTCCACTTC,CASSHGTGAIPPLHF
TRBD2,few,TRBJ2-7,15,TRBV7-2,TGTGCCAGCAGCTCTACTAGCGGGAGTCCCTACGAGCAGTACTTC,CASSSTSGSPYEQYF
TRBD2,NA,TRBJ2-7,14,TRBV7-2,TGTGCCAGCAGCTTCGGAGCGGGAGCTTACGAGCAGTACTTC,CASSFGAGAYEQYF
NA,NA,TRBJ2-3,17,TRBV7-8,TGTGCCAGCAGCCTACTTCAACTAGGGGGAGCCTCAGATACGCAGTATTTT,CASSLLQLGGASDTQYF
NA,NA,TRBJ2-7,17,TRBV3-1,TGTGCCAGCAGCCACAACAGGGGGCCGACTAGCGGACGAGAGCAGTACTTC,CASSHNRGPTSGREQYF
TRBD1,NA,TRBJ2-5,17,TRBV7-1,TGTGCCAGCAGCGCCTGGGGGTGGGACAGGGGAGGAGAGACCCAGTACTTC,CASSAWGWDRGGETQYF
NA,many,TRBJ1-5,17,TRBV10-3,TGTGCCATCAGTGAGTCTTTGGGCAGGGGAGGCAATCAGCCCCAGCATTTT,CAISESLGRGGNQPQHF
NA,medium-sized,TRBJ1-1,14,TRBV7-6,TGTGCCAGCAGCTTAGCGGGCTACAACACTGAAGCTTTCTTT,CASSLAGYNTEAFF
NA,NA,TRBJ2-7,13,TRBV7-3,TGTGCCAGCAGCCGGACAGTGACCTACGAGCAGTACTTC,CASSRTVTYEQYF
NA,NA,TRBJ2-3,14,TRBV12-3/TRBV12-4,TGTGCCAGCAGGAGCGGTTTCCGCACAGATACGCAGTATTTT,CASRSGFRTDTQYF
NA,once,TRBJ2-5,12,TRBV6-6,TGTGCCAGCACCCAGGCGCAAGAGACCCAGTACTTC,CASTQAQETQYF
NA,NA,TRBJ2-7,11,TRBV7-2,TGTGCCAGCAGCCCCTACTACGAGCAGTACTTC,CASSPYYEQYF
NA,many,TRBJ1-4,14,TRBV2,TGTGCCAGCAGTGACTTGGGGAGAGGTGAAAAACTGTTTTTT,CASSDLGRGEKLFF
NA,once,TRBJ2-1,15,TRBV12-3/TRBV12-4,TGTGCCAGCAGTCTAAGGACCAGCGGAGACAATGAGCAGTTCTTC,CASSLRTSGDNEQFF
NA,NA,TRBJ2-5,13,TRBV5-1,TGCGCCAGCAGCACGACCCCACAAGAGACCCAGTACTTC,CASSTTPQETQYF
NA,NA,TRBJ2-1,13,TRBV7-6,TGTGCTAGCAGCTCCGGTTGGGACAATGAGCAGTTCTTC,CASSSGWDNEQFF
TRBD1,many,TRBJ2-6,17,TRBV7-2,TGTGCCAGCAGCTTAAATCAAGGGGGCGCTGGGGCCAACGTCCTGACTTTC,CASSLNQGGAGANVLTF
NA,NA,TRBJ2-7,13,TRBV7-3,TGTGCCAGCACCTTGGACGGGGAGGACGAGCAGTACTTC,CASTLDGEDEQYF
NA,few,TRBJ2-7,15,TRBV7-8,TGTGCCAGCAGCTTTAAACAGGGCCCATCCTACGAGCAGTACTTC,CASSFKQGPSYEQYF
NA,NA,TRBJ2-6,17,TRBV7-6,TGTGCCAGCAGCTTAGGATACTCTGGAGATGGGGCCAACGTCCTGACTTTC,CASSLGYSGDGANVLTF
TRBD2,few,TRBJ2-1,15,TRBV7-2,TGTGCCAGCAGCCCCTCGACGGGAGGGGCCCATGAGCAGTTCTTC,CASSPSTGGAHEQFF
TRBD1,few,TRBJ2-1,13,TRBV19,TGTGCCAGTAGTATGAGACAGGGTACTGAGCAGTTCTTC,CASSMRQGTEQFF
TRBD2,NA,TRBJ2-4,14,TRBV24-1,TGTGCCACCAGTGCCCGGACTAGCGGAGACATTCAGTACTTC,CATSARTSGDIQYF
TRBD2,NA,TRBJ2-7,15,TRBV6-1,TGTGCCAGCAGTGAAGGAGCGGGAGCATCCTACGAGCAGTACTTC,CASSEGAGASYEQYF
NA,NA,TRBJ1-1,13,TRBV7-1,TGTGCCAGCACCATACAGGAATTCACTGAAGCTTTCTTT,CASTIQEFTEAFF
TRBD1,NA,TRBJ1-2,17,TRBV6-1,TGTGCCAGCAGGCGAGGGACAGGGGGCGGTCTAGGCTATGGCTACACCTTC,CASRRGTGGGLGYGYTF
NA,medium-sized,TRBJ2-3,16,TRBV27,TGTGCCAGCAGTTCGAGAGCGGTTACTAGCACAGATACGCAGTATTTT,CASSSRAVTSTDTQYF
NA,NA,TRBJ2-1,14,TRBV5-1,TGCGCCAGCAGCCTGCAGACAAATTACAATGAGCAGTTCTTC,CASSLQTNYNEQFF
TRBD1,NA,TRBJ2-1,15,TRBV7-4,TGTGCCAGCAGCACGGGACAGGGGGGTCCCGATGAGCAGTTCTTC,CASSTGQGGPDEQFF
TRBD2,NA,TRBJ2-3,14,TRBV5-1,TGCGCCAGCAGCTTGAGACTAGCCACAGATACGCAGTATTTT,CASSLRLATDTQYF
TRBD1,NA,TRBJ2-1,16,TRBV24-1,TGTGCCACCAGTGACCCGTCCGGGACAGCTCGAAATGAGCAGTTCTTC,CATSDPSGTARNEQFF
TRBD2,NA,TRBJ2-5,17,TRBV24-1,TGTGCCACCAGTGATTTCTCCCCGAGACTAGCAGGAGAGACCCAGTACTTC,CATSDFSPRLAGETQYF
NA,NA,TRBJ1-2,10,TRBV20-1,TGCAGTGGCCTAGGGGCTGGCTACACCTTC,CSGLGAGYTF
NA,few,TRBJ2-7,14,TRBV6-8,TGTGCCAGCAGTTTTGGGGGGCTCTCCTACGAGCAGTACTTC,CASSFGGLSYEQYF
TRBD1,NA,TRBJ2-3,15,TRBV28,TGTGCCAGCAGTCGGGACAGGGGTTGGACAGATACGCAGTATTTT,CASSRDRGWTDTQYF
TRBD1,NA,TRBJ2-6,14,TRBV7-2,TGTGCCAGCAGCTTCCGACAGGGTGCCAACGTCCTGACTTTC,CASSFRQGANVLTF
NA,NA,TRBJ2-7,13,TRBV7-3,TGTGCCAGCAGCTTAACGGGGGATAGAGAGCAGTACTTC,CASSLTGDREQYF
TRBD1,NA,TRBJ1-1,14,TRBV7-6,TGTGCTAGCAGCCCCGGGACAGGATCAACTGAAGCTTTCTTT,CASSPGTGSTEAFF
NA,few,TRBJ2-5,9,TRBV7-3,TGTGCCAGCAGCTTAGGTCCGTTCTTC,CASSLGPFF
NA,NA,TRBJ1-1,15,TRBV7-6,TGTGCCAGCAGCCTAAGTGGGGGGGGGACACTTGAAGCTTTCTTT,CASSLSGGGTLEAFF
NA,NA,TRBJ1-1,16,TRBV7-6,TGTGCCAGCAGCTTAGCGTCCGGCCCACGGGGGACTGAAGCTTTCTTT,CASSLASGPRGTEAFF